This is a list of T cell receptor beta chains from one sample in a study of early T cells in non-severe SARS-CoV-2 infection. TCRdb reprocessed the 5' RACE reads with MiXCR, giving one entry per CDR3 protein. The table lists approximately 50,000 distinct CDR3 sequences, around 8% of them singletons. Specimen: whole blood. These TCRs come from an adult who was a healthcare worker with PCR-confirmed SARS-CoV-2 infection or an uninfected control (not recorded which). The CDR3 runs from the conserved cysteine through the conserved F or W. A D gene is named only where the DNA matches it firmly. Clone size is not always given. Where it is, it says once, few, many or a class for expanded clones.

cdr3_nt	cdr3_aa	clone_size	v_call	j_call	d_call
TGTGCCAGCAGTTTAGTGGGGACTAGCGGAACCGGGGAGCTGTTTTTT	CASSLVGTSGTGELFF	few	TRBV28	TRBJ2-2	TRBD2
TGCAGTGCTAGTCTCGGGACTATGTCCCATGAGCAGTTCTTC	CSASLGTMSHEQFF	few	TRBV20-1	TRBJ2-1	TRBD2
TGTGCCAGCAGTGGTCGGCAGGGGAAATCTTACAATGAGCAGTTCTTC	CASSGRQGKSYNEQFF	.	TRBV6-1	TRBJ2-1	.
TGTGCCAGCAGTGAGAATCCCGCGGGGATTATTTGCTTC	CASSENPAGIICF	many	TRBV6-1	TRBJ2-7	.
TGCAGTGCTGGTAATCCGGGACTGTTCACAGATACGCAGTATTTT	CSAGNPGLFTDTQYF	many	TRBV20-1	TRBJ2-3	.
TGTGCCAGCAGCCGACTGAAGGTAGCGGGGCATAGCAATGAGCAGTTCTTC	CASSRLKVAGHSNEQFF	few	TRBV11-1	TRBJ2-1	TRBD2
TGCAGTGGGACAGGGAGAGGGAATGAGCAGTTCTTC	CSGTGRGNEQFF	medium-sized	TRBV20-1	TRBJ2-1	TRBD1
TGTGCCAGCAGCCCGATAGCGGGAGTGGGCGAGCAGTACTTC	CASSPIAGVGEQYF	many	TRBV7-2	TRBJ2-7	TRBD2
TGTGCCTCTTCTGATGGGTATGGCAATCAGCCCCAGCATTTT	CASSDGYGNQPQHF	.	TRBV24-1	TRBJ1-5	.
TGCGCCAGCAGCTTAAGCGGCAGAGAGCAGTTCTTC	CASSLSGREQFF	.	TRBV5-1	TRBJ2-1	.
TGTGCCAGCTCACCACGGGACAATGACTACGAGCAGTACTTC	CASSPRDNDYEQYF	few	TRBV18	TRBJ2-7	.
TGTGCCAGCACCCGGGGGGTAAGCAATGAGCAGTTCTTC	CASTRGVSNEQFF	many	TRBV6-5	TRBJ2-1	TRBD2
TGTGCCAGCAGCCCTCCCAAAGCGGGGGGAGGCAATGAGCAGTTCTTC	CASSPPKAGGGNEQFF	few	TRBV3-1	TRBJ2-1	TRBD2
TGTGCCAGCAGTTTAAGGGACAGGTTGAGAAATGAGCAGTTCTTC	CASSLRDRLRNEQFF	.	TRBV28	TRBJ2-1	TRBD1
TGTGCCAGCAGTGACCCCAGGGGGCTCTACGAGCAGTACTTC	CASSDPRGLYEQYF	.	TRBV2	TRBJ2-7	TRBD1
TGTGCCAGCAGTTTAAGGGGGGGCGCTTCATATCAGCCCCAGCATTTT	CASSLRGGASYQPQHF	few	TRBV28	TRBJ1-5	.
TGTGCCAGCTCAGCCGACAGGGCCGGGGAGCTGTTTTTT	CASSADRAGELFF	many	TRBV18	TRBJ2-2	TRBD1
TGTGCCAGCTCACCAATACAGGGGGCGAGAGAGACCCAGTACTTC	CASSPIQGARETQYF	.	TRBV18	TRBJ2-5	TRBD1
TGCGCCAGCAGGGGGTCGGTGGGAGGTGATGAGCAGTTCTTC	CASRGSVGGDEQFF	.	TRBV4-1	TRBJ2-1	.
TGTGCCAGCTCACCACCGGATCGGAGAGACAATGAGCAGTTCTTC	CASSPPDRRDNEQFF	.	TRBV18	TRBJ2-1	.
TGTGCCAGCGAAGTAACGTTGCGACAGTTCAGTCGGATCCATGAGCAGTTCTTC	CASEVTLRQFSRIHEQFF	.	TRBV6-1	TRBJ2-1	.
TGTGCCAGCTCACCACCTGGGATGTTCTCCTACGAGCAGTACTTC	CASSPPGMFSYEQYF	few	TRBV18	TRBJ2-7	.
TGCGCCAGCAGCTTGGGGCACTCCGGAGGCACTGAAGCTTTCTTT	CASSLGHSGGTEAFF	.	TRBV5-1	TRBJ1-1	.
TGTGCCAGCAGTTTATCCCCGGCCCGGGGCCACTACGAGCAGTACTTC	CASSLSPARGHYEQYF	few	TRBV27	TRBJ2-7	.
TGCGCCAGCAGGCTTGAGGCGGGGAGCTCCTACAATGAGCAGTTCTTC	CASRLEAGSSYNEQFF	few	TRBV10-2	TRBJ2-1	.
TGCAGTGCTAGAAAAACAGGACAGGGGGCGAGTACCGGGGAGCTGTTTTTT	CSARKTGQGASTGELFF	many	TRBV20-1	TRBJ2-2	TRBD1
TGTGCCAGTAGTATCAATGACCGGATAAACTATGGCTACACCTTC	CASSINDRINYGYTF	.	TRBV19	TRBJ1-2	.
TGCAGTCCGACAGGGTCCTATGGCTACACCTTC	CSPTGSYGYTF	.	TRBV20-1	TRBJ1-2	TRBD1
TGTGCCAGCAGTCCGGGGACATTTATCTCCGAGCAGTTCTTC	CASSPGTFISEQFF	.	TRBV2	TRBJ2-1	.
TGTGCCAGCAGCCAAGATCCCGGTGGAGGGGGCTCCTACGAGCAGTACTTC	CASSQDPGGGGSYEQYF	.	TRBV3-1	TRBJ2-7	.
TGCGCCAGCAGCGGGACACGCACAGATACGCAGTATTTT	CASSGTRTDTQYF	few	TRBV5-1	TRBJ2-3	.
TGTGCCAGCAGCCGACTGACTAGCGGGGGGGCCACAGATACGCAGTATTTT	CASSRLTSGGATDTQYF	.	TRBV7-8	TRBJ2-3	TRBD2
TGCGCCAGCAGCTTTCTGGCAGGCTTCTATGGCTACACCTTC	CASSFLAGFYGYTF	many	TRBV5-1	TRBJ1-2	.
TGTGCCAGCAGTCCCCAGGGGACAGGGGGTGACAATGAGCAGTTCTTC	CASSPQGTGGDNEQFF	few	TRBV28	TRBJ2-1	TRBD1
TGCGCCAGCAGCTTACAAGGACAAACTGGGGCCAACGTCCTGACTTTC	CASSLQGQTGANVLTF	many	TRBV5-1	TRBJ2-6	.
TGTGCCAGCAGACAAGGGACAGGGAATGAGCAGTTCTTC	CASRQGTGNEQFF	few	TRBV27	TRBJ2-1	TRBD1
TGTGCCATCAGTTCAGGGGCGGGGGGAACTGAGCAGTACTTC	CAISSGAGGTEQYF	.	TRBV10-3	TRBJ2-7	TRBD2
TGTGCCAGCAGCTCGCAGGGAAACTACGAGCAGTACTTC	CASSSQGNYEQYF	.	TRBV7-9	TRBJ2-7	.
TGTGCCAGCAGCTCCGGGACTAGCGGGAGTAGGTCCTACGAGCAGTACTTC	CASSSGTSGSRSYEQYF	few	TRBV7-2	TRBJ2-7	TRBD2
TGTGCCAGCAGCTCACGGGACAATGAGCAGTTCTTC	CASSSRDNEQFF	few	TRBV11-1	TRBJ2-1	.
TGTGCCAGCAGTGAAGAGGTTAGCTCCTACAATGAGCAGTTCTTC	CASSEEVSSYNEQFF	many	TRBV6-1	TRBJ2-1	.
TGTGCCAGCAGTCTTGGGAAATACGGGACTTCCAAGACCTACGAGCAGTACTTC	CASSLGKYGTSKTYEQYF	few	TRBV28	TRBJ2-7	.
TGTGCCAGCAGCCAAGGTGGGAGAAGTAATGAAAAACTGTTTTTT	CASSQGGRSNEKLFF	few	TRBV3-1	TRBJ1-4	.
TGCGCCAGCAGCCACCCCGGGACTAGTTTCACAGATACGCAGTATTTT	CASSHPGTSFTDTQYF	.	TRBV4-1	TRBJ2-3	TRBD2
TGTGCCAGCAACTCGTGGGGGCCTTCTAGCACAGATACGCAGTATTTT	CASNSWGPSSTDTQYF	few	TRBV28	TRBJ2-3	.